These T cell receptor beta chains were read from a single sample in a study of CD8 T cells in Susac syndrome. TCRdb independently ran MiXCR on the immunoSEQ multiplex PCR reads; one entry per CDR3 protein. This sample has 95,000 to 150,000 distinct CDR3 sequences, with over 90% found just once. The source material was CD8+ T cells from PBMCs. The receptors derive from a human donor with Susac syndrome. Both conserved end residues are part of each CDR3. Fields, in order: J gene, V gene, D gene, clone size, CDR3 DNA, CDR3 protein. D genes are given only for firm matches. Rows give clone size only sometimes, using once, few, many, or a class for an expanded clone.

j_gene: TRBJ2-3; v_gene: TRBV6-5; d_gene: NA; abundance: NA; CDR3nt: TGTGCCAGCAGCCTTACTACCCTAGGCACAGATACGCAGTATTTT; CDR3aa: CASSLTTLGTDTQYF
j_gene: TRBJ2-7; v_gene: TRBV9; d_gene: NA; abundance: NA; CDR3nt: TGTGCCAGCAGCGTGGGCAGGGAGAGCTCCTACGAGCAGTACTTC; CDR3aa: CASSVGRESSYEQYF
j_gene: TRBJ2-1; v_gene: TRBV4-1; d_gene: NA; abundance: NA; CDR3nt: TGCGCCAGCAGCCAAACGGGTGTAAGCTCCTACAATGAGCAGTTCTTC; CDR3aa: CASSQTGVSSYNEQFF
j_gene: TRBJ1-1; v_gene: TRBV6-1; d_gene: NA; abundance: NA; CDR3nt: TGTGCCAGCAGAGGAACAGGGCGTAACGAAGCTTTCTTT; CDR3aa: CASRGTGRNEAFF
j_gene: TRBJ1-1; v_gene: TRBV9; d_gene: TRBD1; abundance: NA; CDR3nt: TGTGCCAGCAGCGAGACCCGGGACAGGGGTGGTACTGAAGCTTTCTTT; CDR3aa: CASSETRDRGGTEAFF
j_gene: TRBJ1-6; v_gene: TRBV29-1; d_gene: TRBD1; abundance: once; CDR3nt: TGCAGCGTTGACGACAGGGAGAGCTCCTATAATTCACCCCTCCACTTT; CDR3aa: CSVDDRESSYNSPLHF
j_gene: TRBJ2-5; v_gene: TRBV27; d_gene: NA; abundance: NA; CDR3nt: TGTGCCAGCAGTCCCCGGAATAAGACCCAGTACTTC; CDR3aa: CASSPRNKTQYF
j_gene: TRBJ2-1; v_gene: TRBV12-3/TRBV12-4; d_gene: NA; abundance: NA; CDR3nt: TGTGCCAGCAGTTTTTCCTATGAGCAGTTCTTC; CDR3aa: CASSFSYEQFF
j_gene: TRBJ2-3; v_gene: TRBV9; d_gene: NA; abundance: NA; CDR3nt: TGTGCCAGCAGCGTAGGCCCGAGCACAGATACGCAGTATTTT; CDR3aa: CASSVGPSTDTQYF
j_gene: TRBJ2-2; v_gene: TRBV23-1; d_gene: NA; abundance: NA; CDR3nt: TGCGCCAGCAGTCAATCTGGACACCCGAACACCGGGGAGCTGTTTTTT; CDR3aa: CASSQSGHPNTGELFF
j_gene: TRBJ1-1; v_gene: TRBV6-5; d_gene: NA; abundance: once; CDR3nt: TGTGCCAGCAGAGACGGACGGTTGAACACTGAAGCTTTCTTT; CDR3aa: CASRDGRLNTEAFF
j_gene: TRBJ1-2; v_gene: TRBV2; d_gene: TRBD1; abundance: once; CDR3nt: TGTGCCAGCATGGCCGGACAGGGGATCTATGGCTACACCTTC; CDR3aa: CASMAGQGIYGYTF
j_gene: TRBJ2-1; v_gene: TRBV30; d_gene: NA; abundance: NA; CDR3nt: TGTGCCTGGAGTAACCCCAATGAGCAGTTCTTC; CDR3aa: CAWSNPNEQFF
j_gene: TRBJ2-4; v_gene: TRBV29-1; d_gene: NA; abundance: NA; CDR3nt: TGCAGCGTTGAAGATATGGGGAACATTCAGTACTTC; CDR3aa: CSVEDMGNIQYF
j_gene: TRBJ1-4; v_gene: TRBV12-3/TRBV12-4; d_gene: NA; abundance: once; CDR3nt: TGTGCCAGCAGCTCGGACATGACTAATGAAAAACTGTTTTTT; CDR3aa: CASSSDMTNEKLFF
j_gene: TRBJ2-1; v_gene: TRBV30; d_gene: NA; abundance: NA; CDR3nt: TGTGCCTGGAGGCCCTACAATGAGCAGTTCTTC; CDR3aa: CAWRPYNEQFF
j_gene: TRBJ2-7; v_gene: TRBV13; d_gene: TRBD2; abundance: NA; CDR3nt: TGTGCCAGCAGACGACAGCGGGGGGCGATGAGGGAGCAGTACTTC; CDR3aa: CASRRQRGAMREQYF
j_gene: TRBJ2-7; v_gene: TRBV5-1; d_gene: NA; abundance: NA; CDR3nt: TGCGCCAGCAGCTTGTCGCAGGGGAACTACGAGCAGTACTTC; CDR3aa: CASSLSQGNYEQYF
j_gene: TRBJ1-6; v_gene: TRBV7-2; d_gene: NA; abundance: NA; CDR3nt: TGTGCCAGCAGCTTCGTTCGGGGGCGATCACCCCTCCACTTT; CDR3aa: CASSFVRGRSPLHF
j_gene: TRBJ2-1; v_gene: TRBV20-1; d_gene: NA; abundance: NA; CDR3nt: TGCAGTGCGCCGCAGGGAGTCTCCTACAATGAGCAGTTCTTC; CDR3aa: CSAPQGVSYNEQFF
j_gene: TRBJ2-3; v_gene: TRBV12-3/TRBV12-4; d_gene: NA; abundance: NA; CDR3nt: TGTGCCAGCACCCGGGCGGGGATCACAGATACGCAGTATTTT; CDR3aa: CASTRAGITDTQYF
j_gene: TRBJ1-1; v_gene: TRBV29-1; d_gene: NA; abundance: NA; CDR3nt: TGCAGCGTTATGACGGGACAACCGAACACTGAAGCTTTCTTT; CDR3aa: CSVMTGQPNTEAFF
j_gene: TRBJ1-6; v_gene: TRBV12-3/TRBV12-4; d_gene: TRBD1; abundance: NA; CDR3nt: TGTGCCAGCAGCTCGGGACAGTATAATTCACCCCTCCACTTT; CDR3aa: CASSSGQYNSPLHF
j_gene: TRBJ2-5; v_gene: TRBV29-1; d_gene: NA; abundance: NA; CDR3nt: TGCAGCGTTGAAGACGGAGGGGTTTACGAGACCCAGTACTTC; CDR3aa: CSVEDGGVYETQYF
j_gene: TRBJ2-5; v_gene: TRBV9; d_gene: TRBD1; abundance: NA; CDR3nt: TGTGCCAGCAGCGCAGGGACAGAAGAGACCCAGTACTTC; CDR3aa: CASSAGTEETQYF
j_gene: TRBJ2-3; v_gene: TRBV7-9; d_gene: NA; abundance: NA; CDR3nt: TGTGCCAGCAGCGCAAACCCAACAGATACGCAGTATTTT; CDR3aa: CASSANPTDTQYF
j_gene: TRBJ2-5; v_gene: TRBV10-3; d_gene: NA; abundance: once; CDR3nt: TGTGCCATCAGTAAGGAGAAGGAGACCCAGTACTTC; CDR3aa: CAISKEKETQYF
j_gene: TRBJ2-7; v_gene: TRBV6-5; d_gene: NA; abundance: NA; CDR3nt: TGTGCCAGCAGTTACGGGGCCATGGGAGAGCAGTACTTC; CDR3aa: CASSYGAMGEQYF
j_gene: TRBJ2-4; v_gene: TRBV10-2; d_gene: TRBD1; abundance: NA; CDR3nt: TGCGCCAGCAGTGATTTGGGACAGCTAGCCAAAAACATTCAGTACTTC; CDR3aa: CASSDLGQLAKNIQYF
j_gene: TRBJ2-3; v_gene: TRBV5-4; d_gene: NA; abundance: medium-sized; CDR3nt: TGTGCCAGCAGCTTCACAGATACGCAGTATTTT; CDR3aa: CASSFTDTQYF
j_gene: TRBJ1-2; v_gene: TRBV4-2; d_gene: NA; abundance: NA; CDR3nt: TGTGCCAGCAGCCAAACCTCGCAGGGAGGGGATGGCTACACCTTC; CDR3aa: CASSQTSQGGDGYTF
j_gene: TRBJ2-3; v_gene: TRBV4-1; d_gene: TRBD2; abundance: NA; CDR3nt: TGCGCCAGCAGCCTGACTAGCGGGGACACAGATACGCAGTATTTT; CDR3aa: CASSLTSGDTDTQYF
j_gene: TRBJ1-1; v_gene: TRBV19; d_gene: TRBD1; abundance: NA; CDR3nt: TGTGCCAGTAGTCGACAGGGGGACACTGAAGCTTTCTTT; CDR3aa: CASSRQGDTEAFF
j_gene: TRBJ2-5; v_gene: TRBV5-4; d_gene: NA; abundance: NA; CDR3nt: TGTGCCAGCAGTATGACAGGCCAAGAGACCCAGTACTTC; CDR3aa: CASSMTGQETQYF
j_gene: TRBJ2-1; v_gene: TRBV12-3/TRBV12-4; d_gene: TRBD1; abundance: NA; CDR3nt: TGTGCCAGCAGTTCCGACAGGGCGGATGAGCAGTTCTTC; CDR3aa: CASSSDRADEQFF
j_gene: TRBJ2-7; v_gene: TRBV7-2; d_gene: TRBD1; abundance: NA; CDR3nt: TGTGCCAGCAGCTTATCCCCCGGGACAGGCTCCTACGAGCAGTACTTC; CDR3aa: CASSLSPGTGSYEQYF
j_gene: TRBJ2-5; v_gene: TRBV29-1; d_gene: NA; abundance: NA; CDR3nt: TGCAGCGTCCCCAGCCGGGACACAGGAGAGACCCAGTACTTC; CDR3aa: CSVPSRDTGETQYF
j_gene: TRBJ2-5; v_gene: TRBV13; d_gene: NA; abundance: NA; CDR3nt: TGTGCCAGCAGCTCCATCCCCGCCGAGACCCAGTACTTC; CDR3aa: CASSSIPAETQYF
j_gene: TRBJ2-2; v_gene: TRBV6-2/TRBV6-3; d_gene: NA; abundance: NA; CDR3nt: TGTGCCAGCAACCCGGGACGGAACACCGGGGAGCTGTTTTTT; CDR3aa: CASNPGRNTGELFF
j_gene: TRBJ2-3; v_gene: TRBV25-1; d_gene: TRBD2; abundance: NA; CDR3nt: TGTGCCAGCAGTTCGACTAGCGGGGGGGCGAGGGGTACGCAGTATTTT; CDR3aa: CASSSTSGGARGTQYF
j_gene: TRBJ2-1; v_gene: TRBV20-1; d_gene: TRBD2; abundance: NA; CDR3nt: TGCAGTGCTAGACTAGCGGGGTCCTTACCCTACAATGAGCAGTTCTTC; CDR3aa: CSARLAGSLPYNEQFF
j_gene: TRBJ2-2; v_gene: TRBV9; d_gene: NA; abundance: NA; CDR3nt: TGTGCCAGCAGCGTAGCTCCCGGGGAGCTGTTTTTT; CDR3aa: CASSVAPGELFF
j_gene: TRBJ2-1; v_gene: TRBV29-1; d_gene: TRBD1; abundance: NA; CDR3nt: TGCAGCGCCACAGGGGGCAATGAGCAGTTCTTC; CDR3aa: CSATGGNEQFF
j_gene: TRBJ2-3; v_gene: TRBV7-9; d_gene: NA; abundance: few; CDR3nt: TGTGCCAGCAGCTTAGCCGGGGCAGATACGCAGTATTTT; CDR3aa: CASSLAGADTQYF
j_gene: TRBJ2-7; v_gene: TRBV6-4; d_gene: TRBD1; abundance: NA; CDR3nt: TGTGCCAGCAGTGAGGTTCCGGGACAGGGTTCCGAGCAGTACTTC; CDR3aa: CASSEVPGQGSEQYF
j_gene: TRBJ2-1; v_gene: TRBV30; d_gene: NA; abundance: NA; CDR3nt: TGTGCCTGGAGTGGGGACACCAACAATGAGCAGTTCTTC; CDR3aa: CAWSGDTNNEQFF
j_gene: TRBJ1-1; v_gene: TRBV3-1; d_gene: NA; abundance: NA; CDR3nt: TGTGCCAGCAGCCAAGAACGCAAGGGTAGCGAAGCTTTCTTT; CDR3aa: CASSQERKGSEAFF
j_gene: TRBJ2-5; v_gene: TRBV3-1; d_gene: NA; abundance: NA; CDR3nt: TGTGCCAGCAGCCAGGGCACCGGGACTGTGGCGACCCAGTACTTC; CDR3aa: CASSQGTGTVATQYF
j_gene: TRBJ2-1; v_gene: TRBV7-9; d_gene: TRBD1; abundance: NA; CDR3nt: TGTGCCAGCAGCTCACTAAGGGGACAGGAATACAATGAGCAGTTCTTC; CDR3aa: CASSSLRGQEYNEQFF
j_gene: TRBJ2-3; v_gene: TRBV9; d_gene: NA; abundance: NA; CDR3nt: TGTGCCAGCAGCGTAGGACGGGACTCTCTAGCTACGCAGTATTTT; CDR3aa: CASSVGRDSLATQYF
j_gene: TRBJ1-2; v_gene: TRBV11-2; d_gene: NA; abundance: NA; CDR3nt: TGTGCCAGCAGCCCTCCGGGCCCCCAAGGGGGCTACACCTTC; CDR3aa: CASSPPGPQGGYTF
j_gene: TRBJ1-4; v_gene: TRBV4-1; d_gene: TRBD1; abundance: NA; CDR3nt: TGCGCCAGCAATCTTGCAGGGGGCGTAAGGGAAAAACTGTTTTTT; CDR3aa: CASNLAGGVREKLFF